The clone carrying this T cell receptor beta chain was detected many times. The CDR3 sequence is 16 residues long. J gave up 12 bases and V 3 bases, and 18 bases lay outside the gene matches. Germline-derived CDR1 and CDR2 are DFQATT and SNEGSKA (reference sequence). A single record per CDR3 protein comes from TCRdb applying MiXCR to the 5' RACE reads. This table holds roughly 10,000 distinct CDR3 sequences, 3.9% found once. This sample's time point: sample taken at primary tumor resection. Unsorted whole RNA of tumor, nontumor lung or frozen PBMC was sequenced. The data derive from a study of spatial heterogeneity in lung cancer.

The chain uses TRBV20-1 and TRBJ2-2; 8 positions agree with TRBD2. This material consisted of normal lung tissue next to the tumor, taken at surgery. The origin of this receptor is a male donor with early-stage non-small cell lung cancer. DNA for the CDR3: TGCAGTGCTAGCCCCCTGGGGACTAGGACCCCCCGTAAGCTGTTTTTT. Protein product: CSASPLGTRTPRKLFF.